This entry lists 27 T cell receptor beta chains sequenced from one sample in a study of blood T cell repertoires in COVID-19. Only in-frame clones appear in the TCRdb table, and some are missing; sequencing was by immunoSEQ multiplex PCR. The profile shows 120,000 to 150,000 clones, approximately 81% of them singletons. Source material: PBMCs or T cells enriched from blood (not recorded which). Receptors originate from a middle-aged man with acute COVID-19.

This clone was found a few times. V is TRBV27 and J is TRBJ2-5; D not certain. Deletions cut 0 bases from V and 4 bases from J, with 9 bases between. The CDR3 is 14 residues long. Germline CDR1 reads MNHEY; CDR2 reads SMNVEV (reference sequence). For the CDR3, the DNA is TGTGCCAGCAGTTTATCGTCCCCCTCAGAGACCCAGTACTTC. It encodes CASSLSSPSETQYF.

The chain has TRBV5-1 and TRBJ2-7; 9 nucleotides align to TRBD1. The CDR3 extends over 14 amino acids. V shed 1 base and J 5 bases; nucleotides not matched to a gene: 4. The germline gives CDR1 SGHRS, CDR2 YFSETQ. The CDR3 region has the DNA TGCGCCAGCAGCTTGACAGGGGGCCAGAACGAGCAGTACTTC. Protein product: CASSLTGGQNEQYF.

The CDR3 nucleotides are TGCGCCAGCAGTCCTCAGGGATTAGATACGCAGTATTTT. Translating it yields CASSPQGLDTQYF. The rearrangement uses TRBV5-1 and TRBJ2-3; weak D call: TRBD1 (5 bases). Germline CDR1 reads SGHRS; CDR2 reads YFSETQ. This CDR3 has 13 amino acids. The V end lost 5 bases, the J end lost 5 bases, and 12 bases lay between the germline ends.

This chain joins TRBV5-4 and TRBJ1-6; tentative D call: TRBD1 (5 bases). There are 14 residues in the CDR3. CDR1 is SGHNT and CDR2 is YYREEE in the germline V gene (reference sequence). V shed 4 bases and J shed 8 bases, with 13 bases lying between them. The CDR3 DNA reads as TGTGCCAGCAGCCGGGGACTGGGCGATTCACCCCTCCACTTT. Encoded protein: CASSRGLGDSPLHF. Together with reference TRBV5-4 and TRBJ1-6, the CDR3 gives the full variable domain: ETGVTQSPTHLIKTRGQQVTLRCSSQSGHNTVSWYQQALGQGPQFIFQYYREEENGRGNFPPRFSGLQFPNYSSELNVNALELDDSALYLCASSRGLGDSPLHFGNGTRLTVT.

The chain is built from TRBV14 and TRBJ2-5, with TRBD2 as a possible D gene (5 bases). The length of the CDR3 is 15 residues. The V end was cut by 2 bases, the J end by 2 bases, with 12 bases between. Germline V CDR1 and CDR2: SGHDN, FVKESK. As DNA, the CDR3 is TGTGCCAGCAGCCAACATAGCGTGACACAAGAGACCCAGTACTTC. This translates into CASSQHSVTQETQYF.

The chain links TRBV2 to TRBJ2-7; TRBD1 matches 10 bases. This CDR3 is built from 15 residues. Germline values: CDR1 SNHLY, CDR2 FYNNEI. The V segment lost 6 bases and the J segment 5 bases; nucleotides outside the gene matches: 10. The CDR3 loop reads CASSFPDRGLDEQYF. CDR3 DNA sequence: TGTGCCAGCAGCTTTCCTGACAGGGGGCTTGACGAGCAGTACTTC.

The genes are TRBV4-1 and TRBJ1-5, with D unclear. The germline V gene has CDR1 MGHRA and CDR2 YSYEKL. Deletions cut 0 bases from V and 7 bases from J, with 10 bases between. This CDR3 region has 14 residues. The CDR3 loop reads CASSQDMGSQPQHF. DNA for the CDR3: TGCGCCAGCAGCCAAGATATGGGCAGCCAGCCCCAGCATTTT.

The chain has TRBV3-1 (or the pseudogene TRBV3-2) and TRBJ1-4, with 9 bases fitting TRBD1. This CDR3 is 14 amino acids long. V trimming: 5 bases; J trimming: 8 bases; junction bases outside the gene matches: 6. CDR1 is LGHDT and CDR2 is YNNKEL in the germline V gene (reference sequence). CDR3: CASSFGTGNEKLFF. The DNA for the CDR3 is TGTGCCAGCAGCTTTGGGACAGGGAACGAAAAACTGTTTTTT.

The genes are TRBV28 and TRBJ2-1; D is undetermined. The CDR3 is 17 residues long. Germline V gene data show CDR1 as MDHEN and CDR2 as SYDVKM. Trimming left V 5 bases short and J 2 bases short, with 19 bases between. The chain's CDR3 is CASSHPDDIAPYNEQFF. DNA for the CDR3: TGTGCCAGCAGTCACCCAGATGACATCGCGCCCTACAATGAGCAGTTCTTC.

The rearrangement links TRBV7-9 to TRBJ2-7; 14 bases agree with TRBD2. The CDR3 covers 15 residues. Per the germline V gene, CDR1 is SEHNR and CDR2 is FQNEAQ (reference sequence). V shed 4 bases, J shed 6 bases, and the junction held 5 bases outside the gene matches. The CDR3 DNA sequence: TGTGCCAGCAGCTCTGGGACTAGCGGGAGTGGCGAGCAGTACTTC. It codes for CASSSGTSGSGEQYF.

This chain connects TRBV7-2 to TRBJ2-7; the match to TRBD1 covers 9 bases. This CDR3 contains 15 residues. Germline V gives CDR1 SGHTA, CDR2 FQGNSA. The junction had 5 bases not matched to a gene; V was cut back by 1 base and J by 4 bases. CDR3 amino acids: CASSLETGGPYEQYF. CDR3 nucleotide sequence: TGTGCCAGCAGCTTAGAGACAGGGGGACCATACGAGCAGTACTTC.

The V call is TRBV27, the J call TRBJ2-1, with 12 bases fitting TRBD2. J was trimmed by 1 base and V by 5 bases; bases with no gene match: 3. Per the germline V gene, CDR1 is MNHEY and CDR2 is SMNVEV (reference sequence). This CDR3 is built from 16 residues. The CDR3 is CASSKGLAGSYNEQFF. CDR3 coding DNA: TGTGCCAGCAGTAAAGGACTAGCGGGATCCTACAATGAGCAGTTCTTC.

CDR3 sequence (DNA): TGTGCCAGCACCCGTGGCGGGGAACTAGCGGGAGGTCCATACAATGAGCAGTTCTTC. This sequence encodes CASTRGGELAGGPYNEQFF. The rearrangement uses TRBV5-4 and TRBJ2-1; 12 nucleotides agree with TRBD2. Per germline, CDR1 SGHNT and CDR2 YYREEE (reference sequence). V was pared by 6 bases and J by 4 bases, with 17 bases of the junction left unmatched. The CDR3 totals 19 residues.

The chain combines TRBV11-2 with TRBJ2-7; no clear D. Trimming took 1 base from V and 2 from J, leaving 12 bases between them. The V gene's germline CDR1 is SGHAT and CDR2 FQNNGV. The CDR3 spans 15 residues. CDR3 protein: CASSLASLYTYEQYF. The CDR3 coding sequence is TGTGCCAGCAGCTTAGCTAGTCTATATACCTACGAGCAGTACTTC.

This clone was counted a single time. The chain links TRBV7-2 to TRBJ1-2; weak D call: TRBD1 (6 bases). This CDR3 has 13 amino acids. Germline CDR1 and CDR2: SGHTA and FQGNSA. Trimming shortened V by 3 bases and J by 11 bases, and 16 bases separated the two germline ends. The CDR3 reads CASSLSRGGPYTF. CDR3 DNA: TGTGCCAGCAGCTTGTCCCGGGGGGGGCCATACACCTTC.

The J gene is TRBJ2-5, the V gene TRBV10-2, with 9 bases lining up with TRBD1. From germline, CDR1 is WSHSY and CDR2 SAAADI. The CDR3 totals 13 residues. The V gene end was trimmed by 8 bases and the J gene end by 5 bases; junction bases not matched to a gene: 6. The CDR3 region is CASGDRASETQYF. DNA of the CDR3: TGCGCCAGCGGGGACAGGGCGAGTGAGACCCAGTACTTC.

The chain is built from TRBV6-1 and TRBJ2-7; 8 positions agree with TRBD2. The V gene end was trimmed by 3 bases and the J gene end by 0 bases; junction bases not matched to a gene: 4. Germline V CDR1 and CDR2: MNHNS, SASEGT. The CDR3 is 15 amino acids. The CDR3 sequence: CASSEWSGSSYEQYF. As DNA, the CDR3 is TGTGCCAGCAGTGAGTGGAGCGGGAGCTCCTACGAGCAGTACTTC.

The CDR3 protein is CASNLNRGVGTEAFF. CDR3 nucleotide sequence: TGTGCCAGCAACCTGAACAGGGGAGTGGGCACTGAAGCTTTCTTT. The V gene is TRBV28, the J gene TRBJ1-1; 7 nucleotides agree with TRBD1. The germline V gene has CDR1 MDHEN and CDR2 SYDVKM. CDR3 length equals 15 residues. Trimming at V came to 7 bases and at J to 4 bases, leaving 12 bases not matched to a gene. Based on the CDR3 plus reference TRBV28 and TRBJ1-1, the full variable domain is DVKVTQSSRYLVKRTGEKVFLECVQDMDHENMFWYRQDPGLGLRLIYFSYDVKMKEKGDIPEGYSVSREKKERFSLILESASTNQTSMYLCASNLNRGVGTEAFFGQGTRLTVV.

The gene calls are TRBV19 and TRBJ1-4, with unresolved D. V shed 8 bases and J shed 5 bases, with 18 bases lying between them. Germline assignment: CDR1 LNHDA and CDR2 SQIVND (reference sequence). CDR3 length: 15 amino acids. The CDR3 DNA reads TGTGCCAGTTTATCCGGAATTGGGAGGAATGAAAAACTGTTTTTT. Amino acids: CASLSGIGRNEKLFF.

V is TRBV27 and J is TRBJ2-7; 8 bases map to TRBD2. CDR1 and CDR2 (germline): MNHEY, SMNVEV (reference sequence). CDR3 length: 16 amino acids. Trimming cost V 0 bases and J 2 bases; bases outside gene matches: 6. CDR3 DNA: TGTGCCAGCAGTTTATCGATAAGCGGGGGAACCTACGAGCAGTACTTC. As protein: CASSLSISGGTYEQYF.

The sample holds one count of this clone. The chain employs TRBV6-5 and TRBJ2-2; 9 bases are a match to TRBD1. Germline values: CDR1 MNHEY, CDR2 SVGAGI. The V segment lost 7 bases and the J segment 4 bases; nucleotides outside the gene matches: 7. The CDR3 is 15 amino acids. The CDR3 bases are TGTGCCAGCACGCCGACAGGGGGAATCACCGGGGAGCTGTTTTTT. The encoded protein is CASTPTGGITGELFF.

V is TRBV11-2 and J is TRBJ1-1; the D gene is possibly TRBD1 (5 bases). Trimming left V 3 bases short and J 7 bases short, with 15 bases between. The CDR3 totals 14 residues. Germline V CDR1 and CDR2: SGHAT, FQNNGV. The CDR3 region has the DNA TGTGCCAGCAGCTTTTCCCTCGACAGACATGAAGCTTTCTTT. Its translation: CASSFSLDRHEAFF.

J is TRBJ1-6 and V is TRBV7-2; the match to TRBD1 covers 12 bases. The J segment lost 9 bases and the V segment lost 0 bases, leaving 6 bases of the junction unmatched. CDR1 and CDR2 from the germline V gene are SGHTA and FQGNSA. This CDR3 contains 17 residues. CDR3: CASSLAGQGASSSPLHF. The CDR3 DNA follows: TGTGCCAGCAGCTTAGCGGGACAGGGGGCAAGTAGTTCACCCCTCCACTTT.

The chain has TRBV11-2 and TRBJ1-2, with TRBD1 as a possible D gene (6 bases). This CDR3 has 15 residues. Germline lookup yields CDR1 SGHAT and CDR2 FQNNGV. Trimming cost V 6 bases and J 4 bases, with 18 bases left between them. The CDR3 spells CASRFLQGWSYGYTF. For the CDR3, the DNA is TGTGCCAGCAGATTCCTACAGGGTTGGTCCTATGGCTACACCTTC.

Here the CDR3 DNA reads TGTGCCAGCAGTTTAGATCGGGGAGAGGGTGGCTACACCTTC. Its protein is CASSLDRGEGGYTF. The rearrangement uses TRBV28 and TRBJ1-2, with D unresolved. V was clipped by 2 bases and J by 7 bases, with 14 bases between them. Germline-derived CDR1 and CDR2 are MDHEN and SYDVKM. The CDR3 runs 14 residues.

With respect to this clone: The sample holds other DNA sequences that translate to the same CDR3. CDR3 coding DNA: TGTGCCAGCAGCCCTGGGGGGGGAAGCTACGAGCAGTACTTC. It encodes CASSPGGGSYEQYF. This chain links TRBV11-2 with TRBJ2-7; TRBD2 matches at 7 bases. Germline-derived CDR1 and CDR2 are SGHAT and FQNNGV. The V gene end was trimmed by 5 bases and the J gene end by 3 bases; junction bases not matched to a gene: 7. The CDR3 covers 14 residues. Full variable domain (missing parts from reference TRBV11-2 and TRBJ2-7): EAGVAQSPRYKIIEKRQSVAFWCNPISGHATLYWYQQILGQGPKLLIQFQNNGVVDDSQLPKDRFSAERLKGVDSTLKIQPAKLEDSAVYLCASSPGGGSYEQYFGPGTRLTVT.

This chain links TRBV30 with TRBJ2-1; 10 bases align to TRBD2. V lost 6 bases, J lost 1 base, and 0 bases stayed unmatched. In germline, CDR1 is GTSNPN, CDR2 SVGIG (reference sequence). The CDR3 is 13 residues long. The CDR3 coding sequence is TGTGCCTGTAGCGGGGGGTCCTACAATGAGCAGTTCTTC. As protein: CACSGGSYNEQFF.